Included here is one T cell receptor (beta chain) sequence, with context. The target antigen is unknown. The data originate from a study of T cells after yellow fever vaccination. Looking at the study overall: When fractions had low cell numbers, they were prepared with SMART-Seq v4 Ultra Low Input. Regarding the study as a whole: A limited proportion of clonotypes was detected within both the CD4 and CD8 compartments. In post-booster samples, most primary-vaccination clones reappeared (about 97% CD4, about 91% CD8).

Making TCR cDNA involved 5'RACE template switching, which added UMIs and a universal primer site. TCRdb independently ran MiXCR on the 5' RACE reads; one entry per CDR3 protein. The sample has about 240,000 distinct CDR3 sequences, about 7.1% seen once. This CDR3 region has 17 residues. The V and J ends lost 3 bases and 3 bases respectively, with 18 bases between them. This sample comprised CD4+ T cells sorted from PBMCs, obtained 15 days after the yellow fever booster vaccination. This TCR was sampled from a man younger than 45 who received the YFV17D yellow fever vaccine. J is TRBJ2-4 and V is TRBV23-1, with D hard to call. TRBV23-1 has ORF status, its function being uncertain. CDR3 coding DNA: TGCGCCAGCAGTCACCACCTCCTAGGGTGTGACAAAAACATTCAGTACTTC. Encoded protein: CASSHHLLGCDKNIQYF.